This T cell receptor beta chain comes out of a study of control samples from healthy donors and cancer patients. The repertoire was sequenced with immunoSEQ multiplex PCR; TCRdb's copy has only in-frame clones and lacks some. The table includes about 150,000 clones, under 95% detected once. The germline CDR1 and CDR2 sequences are SGHTA and FQGNSA. The CDR3 spans 17 residues. Trimming removed 4 bases from V and 5 bases from J; junction bases left unmatched: 14. This receptor was identified in a man between 18 and 29 years old in good health. The chain couples TRBV7-2 to TRBJ1-5; TRBD1 matches 7 bases. The sequenced sample consisted of blood. The CDR3 DNA reads TGTGCCAGCAGCTCTAGGGGGCTCGGTAGCTTAGATCAGCCCCAGCATTTT. Amino acid sequence: CASSSRGLGSLDQPQHF. The full variable domain, with the rest looked up from reference TRBV7-2 and TRBJ1-5, is GAGVSQSPSNKVTEKGKDVELRCDPISGHTALYWYRQSLGQGLEFLIYFQGNSAPDKSGLPSDRFSAERTGGSVSTLTIQRTQQEDSAVYLCASSSRGLGSLDQPQHFGDGTRLSIL.